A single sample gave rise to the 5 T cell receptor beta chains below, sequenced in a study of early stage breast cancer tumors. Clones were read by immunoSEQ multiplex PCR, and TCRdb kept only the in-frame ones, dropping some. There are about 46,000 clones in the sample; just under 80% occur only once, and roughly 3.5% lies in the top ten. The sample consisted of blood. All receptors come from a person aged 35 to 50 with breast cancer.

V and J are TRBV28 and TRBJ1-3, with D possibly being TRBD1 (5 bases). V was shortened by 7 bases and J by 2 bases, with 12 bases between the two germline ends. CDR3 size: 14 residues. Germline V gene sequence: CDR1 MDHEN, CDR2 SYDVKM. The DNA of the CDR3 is TGTGCCAGCAACATCGGGGGGGCTGGAAACACCATATATTTT. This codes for CASNIGGAGNTIYF.

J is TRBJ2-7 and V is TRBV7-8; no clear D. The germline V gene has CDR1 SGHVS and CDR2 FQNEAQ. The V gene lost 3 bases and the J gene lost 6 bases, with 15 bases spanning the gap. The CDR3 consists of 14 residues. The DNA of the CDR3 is TGTGCCAGCAGCTTTTCGTCTAGTTATCCCGAGCAGTACTTC. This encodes CASSFSSSYPEQYF.

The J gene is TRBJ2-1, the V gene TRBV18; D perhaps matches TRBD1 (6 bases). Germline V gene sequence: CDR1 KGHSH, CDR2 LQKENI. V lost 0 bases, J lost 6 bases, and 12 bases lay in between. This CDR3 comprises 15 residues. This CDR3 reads CASSPPQGLSNEQFF. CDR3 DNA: TGTGCCAGCTCACCACCCCAGGGGCTGTCCAATGAGCAGTTCTTC.

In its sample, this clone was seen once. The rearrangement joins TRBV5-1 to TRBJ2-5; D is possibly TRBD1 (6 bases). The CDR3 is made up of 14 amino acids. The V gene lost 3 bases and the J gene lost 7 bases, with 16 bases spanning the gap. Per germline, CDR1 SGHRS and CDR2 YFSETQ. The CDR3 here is CASSSGQRPPTQYF. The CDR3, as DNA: TGCGCCAGCAGCTCAGGACAGCGCCCTCCGACCCAGTACTTC.

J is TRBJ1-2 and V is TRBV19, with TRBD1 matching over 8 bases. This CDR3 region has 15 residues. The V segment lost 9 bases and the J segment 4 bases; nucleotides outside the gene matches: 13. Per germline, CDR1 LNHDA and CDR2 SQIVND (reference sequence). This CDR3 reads CASETRTGRAYGYTF. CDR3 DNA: TGTGCCAGCGAGACTAGGACAGGGAGGGCCTATGGCTACACCTTC.